Shown below are 16 T cell receptor beta chains from a single sample sequenced in a study of T cell repertoires in cytomegalovirus infection (dated by TCRdb to between 2017 and 2020). Sequencing used an Illumina HiSeq 1500. TCRdb handled the public reads itself, with Q25 trimming in fastp and clone calling in MiXCR, and kept productive beta chains. Entries that share a CDR3 protein sequence are merged under the most common genes and DNA. The sample table lists 270,000 or so distinct CDR3 sequences, over 15% of them with a count of one. Of the sample, 40% to 55% falls within the top ten clones. Material for sequencing was CD8+ T cells from PBMCs. The receptors originated from a human donor in good health (CMV status not recorded). Some clones in this sample may be carry-over from other donors' samples.

The chain joins TRBV28 to TRBJ2-5, with 9 nucleotides matching TRBD1. Trimming removed 3 bases from V and 5 bases from J; junction bases left unmatched: 7. From germline, CDR1 is MDHEN and CDR2 SYDVKM. The CDR3 has 15 residues. In DNA form, the CDR3 reads TGTGCCAGCAGTTTGGGGACAGGGTTTTGGGAGACCCAGTACTTC. Protein product: CASSLGTGFWETQYF.

This clonotype showed up many times. V is TRBV10-3 and J is TRBJ1-2, with TRBD1 as a possible D gene (5 bases). CDR1 ENHRY and CDR2 SYGVKD come from the germline V gene. V gave up 3 bases and J gave up 7 bases, with 6 bases separating them. This CDR3 has 11 amino acids. CDR3: CAISEDSGYTF. CDR3 DNA: TGTGCCATCAGTGAAGACAGTGGCTACACCTTC.

This clonotype was picked up a small number of times. This rearrangement joins TRBV6-5 to TRBJ1-2; perhaps TRBD1 as D (6 bases). The germline CDR1 and CDR2 sequences are MNHEY and SVGAGI. There are 16 residues in the CDR3. The V end lost 8 bases, the J end lost 3 bases, and 22 bases lay between the germline ends. The CDR3 protein is CASGKLSGGLDYGYTF. As DNA, the CDR3 is TGTGCCAGCGGAAAACTCTCGGGGGGCCTAGACTATGGCTACACCTTC.

Many counts were recorded for this clonotype. The rearrangement joins TRBV7-6 to TRBJ1-1, with D possibly matching TRBD1 (5 bases). Trimming cost V 4 bases and J 2 bases, with 11 bases left between them. Germline lookup yields CDR1 SGHVS and CDR2 FNYEAQ. The CDR3 runs 14 residues. The CDR3 is CASSWGDFNTEAFF. The CDR3 DNA sequence: TGTGCCAGCAGCTGGGGGGATTTTAACACTGAAGCTTTCTTT.

There are many counts of this clonotype. The chain carries TRBV7-2 and TRBJ2-3; 8 bases align to TRBD2. CDR3 length: 16 amino acids. Germline assignment: CDR1 SGHTA and CDR2 FQGNSA. V lost 5 bases to trimming and J lost 2 bases; unmatched junction nucleotides: 9. CDR3 sequence: CASSAGGGSPTDTQYF. The CDR3 DNA is TGTGCCAGCAGCGCCGGGGGGGGCTCCCCCACAGATACGCAGTATTTT.

This clonotype appeared many times. V gene TRBV7-2 combines with J gene TRBJ1-3; TRBD1 agrees at 10 bases. The junction had 18 bases not matched to a gene; V was cut back by 4 bases and J by 6 bases. CDR1 and CDR2 from the germline V gene are SGHTA and FQGNSA. The CDR3 consists of 19 residues. The CDR3 DNA reads as TGTGCCAGCAGCTCTACCGGGACAGGGGCCCGATCTCTGGAAAACACCATATATTTT. Its translation is CASSSTGTGARSLENTIYF. The variable domain in full, with the rest retrieved from reference TRBV7-2 and TRBJ1-3, is GAGVSQSPSNKVTEKGKDVELRCDPISGHTALYWYRQSLGQGLEFLIYFQGNSAPDKSGLPSDRFSAERTGGSVSTLTIQRTQQEDSAVYLCASSSTGTGARSLENTIYFGEGSWLTVV.

This clonotype has more than one count but fewer than ten. The chain carries TRBV11-3 and TRBJ1-1; no clear D gene. The CDR3 is made up of 13 amino acids. V was shortened by 5 bases and J by 0 bases, with 7 bases between the two germline ends. Per germline, CDR1 SGHNT and CDR2 YENEEA. Here the CDR3 reads CASSKGMNTEAFF. The CDR3 nucleotides are TGTGCCAGCAGCAAAGGGATGAACACTGAAGCTTTCTTT. The variable domain in full, completed from reference TRBV11-3 and TRBJ1-1, reads EAGVVQSPRYKIIEKKQPVAFWCNPISGHNTLYWYLQNLGQGPELLIRYENEEAVDDSQLPKDRFSAERLKGVDSTLKIQPAELGDSAVYLCASSKGMNTEAFFGQGTRLTVV.

This clonotype was counted many times. The chain couples TRBV7-9 to TRBJ1-1; TRBD1 matches at 10 bases. Germline-derived CDR1 and CDR2 are SEHNR and FQNEAQ (reference sequence). The CDR3 sequence is 15 residues long. V lost 4 bases and J lost 9; bases outside the gene matches: 11. This CDR3 reads CASSSRSRTGGKAFF. As DNA, the CDR3 is TGTGCCAGCAGCTCGAGGAGTAGGACAGGGGGGAAAGCTTTCTTT.

J is TRBJ2-1 and V is TRBV14, with unresolved D. V lost 0 bases and J 10 bases, leaving 10 bases between the germline ends. The germline CDR1 and CDR2 sequences are SGHDN and FVKESK. The CDR3 length is 13 residues. CDR3 protein: CASSQDPGPEQFF. CDR3 bases: TGTGCCAGCAGCCAAGATCCAGGCCCAGAGCAGTTCTTC.

This clonotype was found a few times. This chain joins TRBV6-1 and TRBJ2-2; D is unresolved. The germline V and J ends were trimmed by 5 bases and 2 bases, with 15 bases remaining between them. Looked up from germline, CDR1 is MNHNS and CDR2 is SASEGT. The CDR3 spans 16 residues. As DNA, the CDR3 is TGTGCCAGCAGTCCCGGCGGCGCCCCAAACACCGGGGAGCTGTTTTTT. This gives the protein CASSPGGAPNTGELFF.

The J gene is TRBJ2-5, the V gene TRBV6-2 or TRBV6-3; D possibly corresponds to TRBD1 (7 bases). Trimming removed 2 bases at V and 0 bases at J, with 10 bases between. Germline CDR1 and CDR2: MNHEY and SVGEGT. The length of the CDR3 is 15 residues. The CDR3 spells CASSYSRGDQETQYF. CDR3 nucleotides: TGTGCCAGCAGTTACAGCAGGGGGGACCAAGAGACCCAGTACTTC.

This clonotype showed up just a few times. J is TRBJ2-2 and V is TRBV11-3; TRBD1 might be the D (5 bases). Germline CDR1 is SGHNT and CDR2 is YENEEA. The CDR3 is made up of 14 amino acids. V lost 0 bases and J lost 6, with 8 bases in between. CDR3 sequence: CASSLEGAAGELFF. CDR3 bases: TGTGCCAGCAGCTTAGAAGGGGCAGCCGGGGAGCTGTTTTTT.

This clonotype was seen many times. The V gene is TRBV7-2, the J gene TRBJ1-4; D may be TRBD1 (6 bases). V gave up 5 bases and J gave up 4 bases, with 20 bases separating them. CDR1 is SGHTA, CDR2 FQGNSA, per germline. The length of the CDR3 is 17 residues. The CDR3 region is CASSQQSGQPNNEKLFF. The CDR3 DNA reads TGTGCCAGCAGCCAACAATCCGGACAGCCAAATAATGAAAAACTGTTTTTT. The full variable domain, with the rest looked up from reference TRBV7-2 and TRBJ1-4, is GAGVSQSPSNKVTEKGKDVELRCDPISGHTALYWYRQSLGQGLEFLIYFQGNSAPDKSGLPSDRFSAERTGGSVSTLTIQRTQQEDSAVYLCASSQQSGQPNNEKLFFGSGTQLSVL.

Remarks on this clonotype: A much larger clonotype is one base distant, so this may be a read error. This chain uses TRBV7-6 with TRBJ2-2, with a weak D call TRBD1 (6 bases). This CDR3 region has 18 residues. Germline V gives CDR1 SGHVS, CDR2 FNYEAQ. CDR3 bases: TGTGCCAACAGCCTCCTGGGCCCCGGGACATTAAGCACCGGGGAGCTGTTTTTT. This sequence encodes CANSLLGPGTLSTGELFF. Supplemented by reference TRBV7-6 and TRBJ2-2, the full variable domain reads GAGVSQSPRYKVTKRGQDVALRCDPISGHVSLYWYRQALGQGPEFLTYFNYEAQQDKSGLPNDRFSAERPEGSISTLTIQRTEQRDSAMYRCANSLLGPGTLSTGELFFGEGSRLTVL.

This clonotype came up many times. The V call is TRBV6-2 or TRBV6-3, the J call TRBJ2-1; TRBD1 matches 7 bases. After removal of 2 bases from V and 2 bases from J, the junction contained 9 bases not matched to a gene. The CDR3 is made up of 17 amino acids. Looked up from germline, CDR1 is MNHEY and CDR2 is SVGEGT. CDR3 protein: CASSYLTSGGPYNEQFF. The CDR3 DNA is TGTGCCAGCAGTTACCTGACTTCAGGGGGACCCTACAATGAGCAGTTCTTC.

This clonotype occurred many times. This chain uses TRBV2 with TRBJ2-7; 8 positions match TRBD2. CDR3 length equals 14 residues. CDR1 is SNHLY, CDR2 FYNNEI, per germline. V was pared by 4 bases and J by 2 bases, with 4 bases of the junction left unmatched. The CDR3 DNA is TGTGCCAGCAGTGCGCGGGGGGATACCTACGAGCAGTACTTC. Its translation: CASSARGDTYEQYF.